What follows is one TCR beta chain and its context. Germline CDR1 and CDR2: SGHDN and FVKESK. Trimming left V 3 bases short and J 2 bases short, with 17 bases between. This CDR3 comprises 16 residues. Per the authors' pipeline: Amplification with reference gene primers provided the estimates of nucleated cell counts. Sequenced by immunoSEQ multiplex PCR; TCRdb stores in-frame clones only, minus some. For V, J and clone size, that table is used; D and trimming come from the DNA. Here the sample spans 150,000 or so clones, about 85% being singletons. These data come from a study of blood T cell repertoires in COVID-19.

This chain links TRBV14 with TRBJ2-7, with D tentatively TRBD2 (5 bases). The receptor comes from a woman between 35 and 50 years old who had been exposed to COVID-19. What was sequenced was PBMCs or T cells enriched from blood (not recorded which). This CDR3 reads CASSQTILAKPYEQYF. The CDR3 bases are TGTGCCAGCAGCCAGACGATCCTAGCCAAACCCTACGAGCAGTACTTC.